This T cell receptor (beta chain) was identified during a study of T cells in localized non-small cell lung cancer (dated by TCRdb to about 2020). General notes on the study: The study analyzed T cell repertoires of 200 to 250 early-stage NSCLC patients, comparing tumors and uninvolved tumor-adjacent lungs. The cohort comprised around 250 treatment-naïve NSCLC patients with resected, localized lung tumors. NSCLC patients had a mean age of approximately 66 years, and 120 to 150 were male and about 98 female. General conclusions and limits of the study: Because multi-region tumor sequencing was not performed, intratumor heterogeneity could not be ruled out. Of the top 100 tumor clones, a median of approximately 60 were detected in paired uninvolved adjacent lung; around 30 were also among that lung's top 100. Since the design was exploratory, TCR variables were selected using unadjusted p-values with no false-discovery rate correction. The highest T cell clonality was observed in uninvolved tumor-adjacent lung, where clonality exceeded that of tumor, suggesting that antigenic responses were more focused in uninvolved tumor-adjacent lung. Longer overall survival was associated with higher blood T cell density, whereas shorter survival was associated with higher adjacent-lung clonality.

The immunoSEQ Assay was used to sequence TCR beta CDR3 regions from DNA. The published analysis was carried out like this. T cell density was computed as TCR beta template counts normalized to usable DNA estimated by amplifying housekeeping genes. Richness was estimated with the preseqR package, extrapolating to 400,000 templates for PBMC samples and 120,000 templates for tissue samples. Clonality was calculated as one minus Pielou's evenness. Tissue-enriched TCRs were identified by differential abundance testing using productive amino-acid clonotypes, minimum total count 5 and alpha 0.1. The Jaccard Index and the Morisita Overlap Index were used to quantify repertoire overlap between compartments. GLIPH grouped TCR beta CDR3s together with public tetramer-defined viral CDR3s, and a viral motif had to include at least three viral sequences and show V-gene enrichment. Held by TCRdb, this immuneACCESS table contains in-frame sequences only and omits some clones. Under half of the omission traces to an unresolved V gene where checked; the cause of the rest is unknown. The V and J calls and the clone size are those of that table, but D and trimming were determined from the DNA. For this sample the table gives 20,000 to 25,000 clones, of which about 89% were detected only once. 9% to 15% of the sample comes from the top ten.

At diagnosis, peripheral blood, uninvolved tumor-adjacent lung and tumor were collected and were preserved as a mix of fresh-frozen and FFPE material. For TCR repertoire profiling, the blood samples were analyzed as peripheral blood mononuclear cells. The germline V gene encodes CDR1 LGHNA and CDR2 YNFKEQ. The CDR3, from cysteine to phenylalanine, totals 14 residues. The only DNA kept is the CDR3, 42 bases in frame from the first base. Trimming leaves V shorter by 3 bases and J shorter by 4 bases, with the junction holding 4 bases beyond the gene matches. This clone was picked up one time. Its antigen is still unknown. It has no much larger one-base neighbor in the sample; base qualities were not kept.

This receptor was taken from a man aged 35 to 70 with stage II squamous cell lung carcinoma. This specimen was PBMCs, taken before any cancer treatment. Here the chain combines TRBV4-2 and TRBJ2-7; the central 9 bases match TRBD2. The CDR3 in this case is CASSQGGRGYEQYF. In nucleotide form, the sequence is TGTGCCAGCAGCCAGGGCGGGAGGGGTTACGAGCAGTACTTC.